The next 8 T cell receptor beta chains were all read from a single sample in a study of blood T cells in healthy people across ages. A second PCR of roughly 7 to 11 cycles used a sample-barcoded 5' primer and a J-beta primer mix. TCRdb itself ran the 5' RACE reads through MiXCR, one entry per CDR3 protein. The table records some 1.5 million distinct CDR3 sequences, under 30% of them present only once. The sample was blood. The receptor set was obtained from a woman in her twenties or thirties in good health.

This clonotype was counted only a few times. The gene calls are TRBV12-3 or TRBV12-4 and TRBJ1-3; D gene unclear. Trimming pared 5 bases from V and 8 bases from J, leaving 7 bases between. CDR3 length equals 11 residues. In nucleotides, the CDR3 is TGTGCCAGCAGTCCACAAGACACCATATATTTT. This gives the protein CASSPQDTIYF.

This rearrangement joins TRBV29-1 to TRBJ2-1; D perhaps matches TRBD2 (5 bases). This CDR3 comprises 13 residues. CDR1 and CDR2 (germline): SQVTM, ANQGSEA. Trimming stripped 8 bases from V and 0 bases from J, with 11 bases between. CDR3 nucleotides: TGCAGCTCCCAGCGGAGCTCCTACAATGAGCAGTTCTTC. Translated, it gives CSSQRSSYNEQFF.

The table lists this clonotype with many counts. The chain uses TRBV12-3 or TRBV12-4 and TRBJ1-2; 8 nucleotides match TRBD1. The ends lost 7 bases at V and 3 bases at J; junction bases unmatched: 7. The CDR3 is made up of 14 amino acids. In DNA, the CDR3 is TGTGCCAGCACCCACGGACAGGGAGACTATGGCTACACCTTC. It specifies CASTHGQGDYGYTF.

The CDR3 DNA reads TGTGCCAGCTTACCGGCGATGGGGGGGGGCTCGTGGTACTTC. It specifies CASLPAMGGGSWYF. The rearrangement uses TRBV28 and TRBJ2-7; TRBD2 is a possible D gene (7 bases). The germline gives CDR1 MDHEN, CDR2 SYDVKM. The CDR3 extends over 14 amino acids. Trimming pared 8 bases from V and 12 bases from J, leaving 26 bases between.

This chain joins TRBV20-1 and TRBJ2-1, with 9 bases matching TRBD1. This CDR3 region has 16 residues. Germline trimming cut 0 bases from V and 4 bases from J; bases unmatched to any gene: 7. The germline V gene encodes CDR1 DFQATT and CDR2 SNEGSKA (reference sequence). The CDR3 DNA reads as TGCAGTGCTAGAGATGGAAGGACAGGGGCGTACAATGAGCAGTTCTTC. It specifies CSARDGRTGAYNEQFF.

This clonotype was seen at least ten times. This chain connects TRBV6-6 to TRBJ1-4; no clear D gene. Germline CDR1 and CDR2: MNHNY and SVGAGI (reference sequence). The CDR3 is 12 residues long. V dropped 6 bases and J dropped 6 bases, with 8 bases sitting between them. The CDR3 loop reads CASRRSDEKLFF. CDR3 DNA sequence: TGTGCCAGCAGACGTTCAGATGAAAAACTGTTTTTT.

This clonotype was detected only a few times. The chain links TRBV20-1 to TRBJ1-4; no clear D. Trimming shortened V by 0 bases and J by 5 bases, and 10 bases separated the two germline ends. CDR1 is DFQATT and CDR2 is SNEGSKA in the germline V gene (reference sequence). This CDR3 is built from 14 residues. In DNA form, the CDR3 reads TGCAGTGCTAGAGACGGGCAGGAGAATGAAAAACTGTTTTTT. Protein: CSARDGQENEKLFF.

About this clonotype: A read error is possible here, since a much larger clone lies one base away. The genes are TRBV10-3 and TRBJ2-4; 9 bases are shared with TRBD1. Germline V gene sequence: CDR1 ENHRY, CDR2 SYGVKD. V was clipped by 2 bases and J by 13 bases; unmatched bases: 18. The CDR3 consists of 17 residues. The CDR3 nucleotides are TGTGCCATCAGTGAGAGGACGGGACAGGGCGCCTACAATGAGCAGTACTTC. It is translated as CAISERTGQGAYNEQYF.